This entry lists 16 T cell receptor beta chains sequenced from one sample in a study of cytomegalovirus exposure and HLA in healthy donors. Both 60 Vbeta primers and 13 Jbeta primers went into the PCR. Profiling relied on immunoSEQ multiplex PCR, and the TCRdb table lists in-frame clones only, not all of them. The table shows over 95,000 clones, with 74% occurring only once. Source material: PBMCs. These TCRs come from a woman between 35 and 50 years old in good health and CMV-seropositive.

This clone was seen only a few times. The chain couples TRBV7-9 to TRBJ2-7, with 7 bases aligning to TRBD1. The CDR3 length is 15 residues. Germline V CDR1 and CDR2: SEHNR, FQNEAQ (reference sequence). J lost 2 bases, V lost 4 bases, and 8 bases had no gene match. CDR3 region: CASSYQTGVAYEQYF. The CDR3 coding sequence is TGTGCCAGCAGCTACCAAACAGGGGTGGCCTACGAGCAGTACTTC.

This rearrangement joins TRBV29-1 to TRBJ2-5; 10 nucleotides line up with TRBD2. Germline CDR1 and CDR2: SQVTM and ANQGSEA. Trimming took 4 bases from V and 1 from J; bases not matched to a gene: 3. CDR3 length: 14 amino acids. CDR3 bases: TGCAGCGTTGGGTTAGCGGGAGGCCAAGAGACCCAGTACTTC. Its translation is CSVGLAGGQETQYF.

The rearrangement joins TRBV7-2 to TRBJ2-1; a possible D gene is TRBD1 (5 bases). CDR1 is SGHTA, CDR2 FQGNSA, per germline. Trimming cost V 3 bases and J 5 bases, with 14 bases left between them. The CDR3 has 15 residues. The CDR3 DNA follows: TGTGCCAGCAGCTTTACATGGGGCAGGCACAATGAGCAGTTCTTC. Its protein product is CASSFTWGRHNEQFF.

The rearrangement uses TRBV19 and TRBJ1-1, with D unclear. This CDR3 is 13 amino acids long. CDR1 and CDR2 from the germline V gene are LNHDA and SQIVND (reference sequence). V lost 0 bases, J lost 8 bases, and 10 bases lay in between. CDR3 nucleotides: TGTGCCAGTAGTATAGACTTGCGGGCAGAAGCTTTCTTT. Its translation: CASSIDLRAEAFF.

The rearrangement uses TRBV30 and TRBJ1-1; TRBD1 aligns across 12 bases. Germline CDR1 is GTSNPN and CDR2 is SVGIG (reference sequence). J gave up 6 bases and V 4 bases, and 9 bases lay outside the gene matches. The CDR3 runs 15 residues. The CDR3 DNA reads TGTGCCTGGAAGGGGGGACAGGGGGCCAGCCCTGAAGCTTTCTTT. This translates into CAWKGGQGASPEAFF.

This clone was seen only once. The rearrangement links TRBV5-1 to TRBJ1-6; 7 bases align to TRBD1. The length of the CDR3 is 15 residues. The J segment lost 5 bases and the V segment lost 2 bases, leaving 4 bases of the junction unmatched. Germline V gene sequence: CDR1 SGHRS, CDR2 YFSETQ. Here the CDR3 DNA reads TGCGCCAGCAGCTTCTCCGGGACAGATAATTCACCCCTCCACTTT. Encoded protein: CASSFSGTDNSPLHF. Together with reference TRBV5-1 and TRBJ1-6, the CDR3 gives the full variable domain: KAGVTQTPRYLIKTRGQQVTLSCSPISGHRSVSWYQQTPGQGLQFLFEYFSETQRNKGNFPGRFSGRQFSNSRSEMNVSTLELGDSALYLCASSFSGTDNSPLHFGNGTRLTVT.

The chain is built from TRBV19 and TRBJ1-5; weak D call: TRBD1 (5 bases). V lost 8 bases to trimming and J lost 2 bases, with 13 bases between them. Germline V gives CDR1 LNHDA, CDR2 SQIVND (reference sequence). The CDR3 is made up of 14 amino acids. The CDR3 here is CASRLGHGNQPQHF. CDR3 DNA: TGTGCCAGTCGTCTGGGGCATGGCAATCAGCCCCAGCATTTT.

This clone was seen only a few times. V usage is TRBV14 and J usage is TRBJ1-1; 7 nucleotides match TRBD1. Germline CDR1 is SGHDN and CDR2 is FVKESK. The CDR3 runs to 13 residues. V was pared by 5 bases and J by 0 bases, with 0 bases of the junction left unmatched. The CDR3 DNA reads TGTGCCAGCAGCGGACAGGTGAACACTGAAGCTTTCTTT. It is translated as CASSGQVNTEAFF.

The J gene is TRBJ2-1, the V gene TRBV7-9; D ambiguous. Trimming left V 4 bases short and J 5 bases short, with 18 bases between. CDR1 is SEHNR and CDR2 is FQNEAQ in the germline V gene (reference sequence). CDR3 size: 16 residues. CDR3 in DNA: TGTGCCAGCAGCTATTCAGCTAGGTCTTCCCACAATGAGCAGTTCTTC. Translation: CASSYSARSSHNEQFF.

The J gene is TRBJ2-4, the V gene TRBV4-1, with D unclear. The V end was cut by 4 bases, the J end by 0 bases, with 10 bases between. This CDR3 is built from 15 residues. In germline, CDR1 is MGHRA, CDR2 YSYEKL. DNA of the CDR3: TGCGCCAGCAGCCCAAGCCAACTAGCCAAAAACATTCAGTACTTC. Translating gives CASSPSQLAKNIQYF.

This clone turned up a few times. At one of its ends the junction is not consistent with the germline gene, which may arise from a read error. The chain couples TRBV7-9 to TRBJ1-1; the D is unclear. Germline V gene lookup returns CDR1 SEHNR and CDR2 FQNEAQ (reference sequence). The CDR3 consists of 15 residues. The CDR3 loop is CSSSLVSGVNTEAFF. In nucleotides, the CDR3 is TGTTCCAGCAGCTTAGTATCCGGAGTGAACACTGAAGCTTTCTTT.

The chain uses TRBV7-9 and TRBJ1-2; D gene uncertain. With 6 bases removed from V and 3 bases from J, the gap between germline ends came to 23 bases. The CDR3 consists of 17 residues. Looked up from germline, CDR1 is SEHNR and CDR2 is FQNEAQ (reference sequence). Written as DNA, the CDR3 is TGTGCCAGCAGTGAGGAATCAGTTCGGAACGTCGACTATGGCTACACCTTC. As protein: CASSEESVRNVDYGYTF. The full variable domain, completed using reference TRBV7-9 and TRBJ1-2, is DTGVSQNPRHKITKRGQNVTFRCDPISEHNRLYWYRQTLGQGPEFLTYFQNEAQLEKSRLLSDRFSAERPKGSFSTLEIQRTEQGDSAMYLCASSEESVRNVDYGYTFGSGTRLTVV.

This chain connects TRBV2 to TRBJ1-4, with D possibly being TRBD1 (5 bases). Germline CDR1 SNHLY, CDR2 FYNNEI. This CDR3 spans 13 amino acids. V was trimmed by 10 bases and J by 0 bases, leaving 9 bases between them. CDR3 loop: CATGGATNEKLFF. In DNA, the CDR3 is TGTGCCACGGGGGGGGCAACTAATGAAAAACTGTTTTTT.

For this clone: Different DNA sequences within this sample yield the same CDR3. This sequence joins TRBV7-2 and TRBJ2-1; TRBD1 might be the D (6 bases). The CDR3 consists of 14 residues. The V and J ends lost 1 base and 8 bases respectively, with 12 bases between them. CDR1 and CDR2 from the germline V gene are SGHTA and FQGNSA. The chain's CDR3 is CASSLVLAGDEQFF. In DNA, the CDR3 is TGTGCCAGCAGCTTAGTGCTAGCAGGGGATGAGCAGTTCTTC.

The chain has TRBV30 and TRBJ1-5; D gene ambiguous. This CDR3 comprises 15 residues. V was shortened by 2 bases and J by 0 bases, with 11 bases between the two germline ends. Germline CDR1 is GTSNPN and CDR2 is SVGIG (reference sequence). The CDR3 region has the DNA TGTGCCTGGAGTACTGGCGGCCATAGCAATCAGCCCCAGCATTTT. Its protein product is CAWSTGGHSNQPQHF.

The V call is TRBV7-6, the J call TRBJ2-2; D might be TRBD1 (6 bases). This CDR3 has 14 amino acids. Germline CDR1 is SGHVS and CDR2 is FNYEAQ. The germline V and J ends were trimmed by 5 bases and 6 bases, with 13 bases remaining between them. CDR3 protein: CASSVNRVPGELFF. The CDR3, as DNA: TGTGCCAGCAGCGTCAACAGGGTCCCCGGGGAGCTGTTTTTT.